The entry below describes one T cell receptor (beta chain). This record comes from a study of blood T cell repertoires in COVID-19. In the authors' workflow: Amplification of reference gene primers provided the estimated nucleated cell counts. The repertoire was sequenced with immunoSEQ multiplex PCR; TCRdb's copy has only in-frame clones and lacks some. V, J and clone size are taken as reported in that table, and D and trimming were inferred from the DNA itself. Of more than 150,000 clones in the sample, nearly 85% were seen once. The sequenced sample was peripheral blood. The TCR was taken from a woman younger than 45 with acute or convalescent COVID-19.

CDR3 sequence: CASRGGPEAFF. The CDR3 region has the DNA TGTGCCAGCAGGGGGGGACCTGAAGCTTTCTTT. The rearrangement links TRBV6-5 to TRBJ1-1; a weak D match, TRBD1 (5 bases). V lost 6 bases to trimming and J lost 6 bases, with 8 bases between them. This CDR3 has 11 residues. CDR1 is MNHEY and CDR2 is SVGAGI in the germline V gene.